This T cell receptor beta chain stems from a study of shared clonotypes between healthy human individuals. Terminally differentiated effector memory CD45RA+ cells were excluded from the naive CD8 cells, which were CD45RO-negative and positively selected for CCR7. CDR1 and CDR2 (germline): SEHNR, FQNEAQ (reference sequence). The CDR3 length is 19 residues. The J segment lost 2 bases and the V segment lost 5 bases, leaving 14 bases of the junction unmatched. TCRdb's table, derived via immunoSEQ multiplex PCR, lists solely in-frame clones and lacks some. This sample carries more than 2 million clones, around 93% of them seen once, and the ten largest clones take around 1.7%.

The chain has TRBV7-9 and TRBJ2-1; TRBD2 matches at 11 bases. The source is a man younger than 35 in good health. Some clones in this sample may be carry-over from other donors' samples. Sequenced sample: naive CD8+ T cells from PBMCs. The CDR3 here is CASSPSFASGRLTYNEQFF. The DNA of the CDR3 is TGTGCCAGCAGCCCCAGCTTTGCTAGCGGGAGGCTTACCTACAATGAGCAGTTCTTC.